One and the same sample provided the 5 T cell receptor beta chains below, sequenced in a study of blood T cell repertoires in COVID-19. Measured with immunoSEQ multiplex PCR; TCRdb has only the in-frame clones, and not every one. The sample consists of about 150,000 clones, about 85% of them appearing once. Sequenced input: peripheral blood. The receptor source for this set is a woman aged 55-75 years with active or convalescent COVID-19.

This clone was seen once. This chain links TRBV6-2 or TRBV6-3 with TRBJ1-1; no reliable D call. This CDR3 is 14 amino acids long. V was cut by 6 bases and J by 4 bases, with 15 bases left in between. CDR1 is MNHEY, CDR2 SVGEGT, per germline. The CDR3 protein is CASSPSPGSTEAFF. The CDR3 nucleotides read TGTGCCAGCAGCCCCTCCCCGGGGAGCACTGAAGCTTTCTTT.

The chain couples TRBV2 to TRBJ2-3, with D maybe TRBD1 (6 bases). CDR3 length: 14 residues. V shed 7 bases and J shed 2 bases, with 13 bases lying between them. The germline V gene encodes CDR1 SNHLY and CDR2 FYNNEI. The CDR3 region has the DNA TGTGCCAGCACCCTAGGACAGTTCACAGATACGCAGTATTTT. Its translation is CASTLGQFTDTQYF.

The DNA for the CDR3 is TGTGCCAGCAGCTTTACAGGGGGCGCTGGGGCCAACGTCCTGACTTTC. It codes for CASSFTGGAGANVLTF. The chain is built from TRBV7-8 and TRBJ2-6; TRBD1 agrees at 9 bases. Germline V CDR1 and CDR2: SGHVS, FQNEAQ. Germline trimming cut 3 bases from V and 2 bases from J; bases unmatched to any gene: 2. The CDR3 contains 16 residues.

The genes are TRBV7-2 and TRBJ1-1; 8 nucleotides agree with TRBD1. Germline CDR1 SGHTA, CDR2 FQGNSA. Trimming at V came to 3 bases and at J to 1 base, leaving 4 bases not matched to a gene. This CDR3 comprises 15 residues. CDR3 protein: CASSLGTGPNTEAFF. The CDR3 region has the DNA TGTGCCAGCAGCTTGGGGACAGGACCGAACACTGAAGCTTTCTTT.

The chain employs TRBV6-2 or TRBV6-3 and TRBJ2-1; 9 bases agree with TRBD2. The CDR3 consists of 15 residues. J gave up 2 bases and V 4 bases, and 3 bases lay outside the gene matches. Germline V lookup: CDR1 MNHEY, CDR2 SVGEGT. This CDR3 is CASSLAGATYNEQFF. For the CDR3, the DNA is TGTGCCAGCAGTTTAGCGGGGGCAACCTACAATGAGCAGTTCTTC.